This TCR beta chain emerged from a study of T cell changes during pregnancy in multiple sclerosis. Assay used: immunoSEQ multiplex PCR; TCRdb lists only in-frame clones, some missing. Of approximately 57,000 clones in the sample, roughly 94% were seen once. The CDR3 has 14 amino acids. The germline CDR1 and CDR2 sequences are LNHNV and YYDKDF (reference sequence). Trimming removed 0 bases from V and 3 bases from J, with 9 bases in between. The origin of this receptor is a female donor with multiple sclerosis, enrolled in a pregnancy study. The gene calls are TRBV15 and TRBJ2-7, with a weak D call TRBD1 (6 bases). The sequencing used CD4+ T cells from peripheral blood mononuclear cells, collected in the second trimester of pregnancy. The DNA for the CDR3 is TGTGCCACCAGCAGAGATAGAGGGGGCTACGAGCAGTACTTC. Amino acids: CATSRDRGGYEQYF.